This record concerns one TCR beta chain sequence. UMI-labeled TRB cDNA libraries were prepared by 5' RACE. TCRdb re-called the 5' RACE reads and gives one entry per CDR3 protein, without DNA. Reported are some 130,000 distinct CDR3 sequences; the ten largest clones contain roughly 0.31%. Germline CDR1 LNHNV, CDR2 YYDKDF (reference sequence). CDR3 length equals 18 residues. These data come from a study of CXCR3-negative and CXCR3-positive naive CD8 T cells. Specimen: naive CXCR3- CD8+ T cells from blood. Subset indicated: CD45RO-CCR7+CD27+CD95- naive CD8+ T cells lacking CXCR3 (TNR3-). The chain uses TRBV15 and TRBJ2-1; the TCRdb D gene call, TRBD1, has no DNA to confirm it. The sequence came from a human donor in good health. Some clones in this sample may be carry-over from other donors' samples. The CDR3 spells CATSRDYAQYHSYNEQFF.